The sequence of this T cell receptor beta chain was determined in a study of T cells after yellow fever vaccination. Findings of the study overall: The appearance of a small share of clonotypes in both CD4 and CD8 compartments was observed.

TCRdb re-analysed the 5' RACE reads in MiXCR, keeping a single row per CDR3 protein. This sample yields some 350,000 distinct CDR3 sequences, of which 3% to 4.5% are seen a single time; roughly a quarter belongs to the top ten. This clonotype was detected many times. Its antigen is still unknown. This CDR3 has 13 amino acids. Germline V gene sequence: CDR1 KGHSH, CDR2 LQKENI. V lost 0 bases and J 14 bases, leaving 11 bases between the germline ends. Sequences were derived from PBMCs, sampled 5 days after the yellow fever booster vaccination. The sequence derives from a man younger than 35 who received the YFV17D yellow fever vaccine. V is TRBV18 and J is TRBJ1-6; D may be TRBD1 (5 bases). The CDR3 loop is CASSPPGGSALHF. Written as DNA, the CDR3 is TGTGCCAGCTCACCACCGGGGGGGTCGGCCCTCCACTTT.